A selection of T cell receptor beta chains follows, all from one sample in a study of OX40 agonist ivuxolimab in advanced cancers. Produced via immunoSEQ multiplex PCR; TCRdb's table is partial and in-frame only. The top ten hold 4.9% of the sample, which has about 46,000 clones, about 91% seen once. The sequencing used CD4+ or CD8+ T cells sorted from blood, collected in a trial of the OX40 agonist ivuxolimab. Every receptor here comes from an adult with an advanced solid tumor such as melanoma, head and neck, liver or kidney cancer. Each CDR3 is given with its conserved first and last residue. Each record gives: D gene, V gene, J gene, clone size, CDR3 DNA, CDR3 protein. The D gene is left open where the match is weak. Rows give clone size only sometimes, using once, few, many, or a class for an expanded clone.

>-|TRBV4-3|TRBJ2-7|-
TGCGCCAGCAGCCCCCGAATCGGCCCAGCCAACGAGCAGTACTTC
CASSPRIGPANEQYF
>TRBD1|TRBV18|TRBJ1-5|-
TGTGCCAGCTCACCATATGGACAGGGCAGCAATCAGCCCCAGCATTTT
CASSPYGQGSNQPQHF
>TRBD1|TRBV27|TRBJ1-1|-
TGTGCCAGCAGTTTATCGTCGCAGGGGGCCCTCACTGAAGCTTTCTTT
CASSLSSQGALTEAFF
>-|TRBV15|TRBJ1-4|-
TGTGCCACCAGCAGATCCTATGAAAAACTGTTTTTT
CATSRSYEKLFF
>-|TRBV30|TRBJ2-2|-
TGTGCCTGGAGTGGGGTAAAGAGGCTAGGCGGGACGAACACCGGGGAGCTGTTTTTT
CAWSGVKRLGGTNTGELFF
>-|TRBV6-4|TRBJ2-3|-
TGTGCCAGCAGCCCTGAGCTAGGGGGGGCAGATACGCAGTATTTT
CASSPELGGADTQYF
>-|TRBV5-4|TRBJ1-1|-
TGTGCCAGCAGCCCCCCAGGTGTCGGGGAGAACACTGAAGCTTTCTTT
CASSPPGVGENTEAFF
>-|TRBV5-3|TRBJ2-1|-
TGTGCCAGAAGCTTGGCCGGTAGCCGGGTGGGGCAGTTCTTC
CARSLAGSRVGQFF
>TRBD1|TRBV6-1|TRBJ2-7|-
TGTGCCAGCAGTTTGGACAGGGGAGCCTACGAGCAGTACTTC
CASSLDRGAYEQYF
>TRBD2|TRBV5-3|TRBJ2-7|medium-sized
TGTGCCAGAAGCTTGATGTGCTTAGCGGGTGGTCCCGAGCAGTACTTC
CARSLMCLAGGPEQYF
>-|TRBV7-3|TRBJ2-3|-
TGTGCCAGCAGCTTAGGTGTCAGGGTGGGCACAGATACGCAGTATTTT
CASSLGVRVGTDTQYF
>-|TRBV27|TRBJ2-2|-
TGTGCCAGCAGTTTTTTCCAAACCGGGGAGCTGTTTTTT
CASSFFQTGELFF
>-|TRBV4-3|TRBJ1-5|-
TGCGCCAGCAGCCAAGATGGTGATAGCAATCAGCCCCAGCATTTT
CASSQDGDSNQPQHF
>TRBD2|TRBV28|TRBJ2-3|-
TGTGCCGGCGCGGGGGGAGGGGTAACAGATACGCAGTATTTT
CAGAGGGVTDTQYF
>-|TRBV7-2|TRBJ2-3|-
TGTGCCAGCAGCTTTGCCCCGGATACGCAGTATTTT
CASSFAPDTQYF
>TRBD2|TRBV6-8|TRBJ2-3|-
TGTGCCAGCAGTTACGCACGGACTAGCGGGAGCACAGATACGCAGTATTTT
CASSYARTSGSTDTQYF
>TRBD2|TRBV27|TRBJ2-2|-
TGTGCCAGCAGCGACCTAGCGGGAGTCCCCGGGGAGCTGTTTTTT
CASSDLAGVPGELFF
>-|TRBV4-2|TRBJ1-1|-
TGTGCCAGCAGCCAAGACGGTGGGTCGAACACTGAAGCTTTCTTT
CASSQDGGSNTEAFF
>-|TRBV28|TRBJ2-3|-
TGTGCCAGCACCCCCCGCGTAACAGATACGCAGTATTTT
CASTPRVTDTQYF
>-|TRBV10-3|TRBJ1-2|-
TGTGCCATCTATAACTATGGCTACACCTTC
CAIYNYGYTF
>TRBD1|TRBV7-9|TRBJ1-2|-
TGTGCCAGCAGCCCCCTAACGACAGGGGACTATGGCTACACCTTC
CASSPLTTGDYGYTF
>TRBD2|TRBV7-9|TRBJ2-3|-
TGTGCCAGCAGCGGGGTGGTAGCGGGAGGCACAGATACGCAGTATTTT
CASSGVVAGGTDTQYF
>TRBD1|TRBV4-3|TRBJ2-7|-
TGCGCCAGCAGCCAAGATTGGACAGGGGGCTTATACGAGCAGTACTTC
CASSQDWTGGLYEQYF
>-|TRBV29-1|TRBJ1-2|-
TGCAGCGTTGAAGAAGACCCCTATGGCTACACCTTC
CSVEEDPYGYTF
>-|TRBV4-3|TRBJ1-3|-
TGCGCCAGCAGCCAAGATCAGGTCTACTCTGGAAACACCATATATTTT
CASSQDQVYSGNTIYF
>-|TRBV4-1|TRBJ1-1|-
TGCGCCAGCAGCGAAGGGGGAAACACTGAAGCTTTCTTT
CASSEGGNTEAFF
>-|TRBV9|TRBJ1-1|once
TGTGCCAGCAGCCAGGACAGTATTGATACTGAAGCTTTCTTT
CASSQDSIDTEAFF
>-|TRBV5-4|TRBJ2-3|-
TGTGCCAGCAGCTTTACAGGGTTACCAGATACGCAGTATTTT
CASSFTGLPDTQYF
>-|TRBV19|TRBJ2-2|-
TGTGCCAGTACCCCTTTCGCAACCGGGGAGCTGTTTTTT
CASTPFATGELFF
>-|TRBV2|TRBJ2-1|-
TGTGCCAGCACCGGGTTGGACAATGAGCAGTTCTTC
CASTGLDNEQFF
>TRBD2|TRBV30|TRBJ2-3|-
TGTGCCTGGCAAACTAGCGGGCTTACAGATACGCAGTATTTT
CAWQTSGLTDTQYF
>-|TRBV19|TRBJ2-4|-
TGTGCCAGTAGTATAGATCCGGGGGATTCGGGCAAAAACATTCAGTACTTC
CASSIDPGDSGKNIQYF
>-|TRBV7-9|TRBJ2-1|medium-sized
TGTGCCAGCTTCAGGGCCCATGAGCAGTTCTTC
CASFRAHEQFF
>-|TRBV7-9|TRBJ2-3|-
TGTGCCAGCAGCCGAGGCCCAGGGCCGGATACGCAGTATTTT
CASSRGPGPDTQYF
>-|TRBV7-2|TRBJ1-5|-
TGTGCCAGCAGCTTAGAGGAGTGGGGCTTGCAGCCCCAGCATTTT
CASSLEEWGLQPQHF
>TRBD2|TRBV2|TRBJ2-5|-
TGTGCCCTCCGGCACAGCGGGACTCAAGAGACCCAGTACTTC
CALRHSGTQETQYF
>-|TRBV20-1|TRBJ1-1|-
TGCAGTGCTCCGGGGGGAACTGAAGCTTTCTTT
CSAPGGTEAFF
>TRBD1|TRBV2|TRBJ2-5|-
TGTGCCAGCAGTGGAGGGGGCTTTGAAGAGACCCAGTACTTC
CASSGGGFEETQYF
>TRBD2|TRBV5-1|TRBJ2-3|-
TGCGCCAGCAGCCAGCGGGGTTTTGGCACAGATACGCAGTATTTT
CASSQRGFGTDTQYF
>-|TRBV4-3|TRBJ1-2|-
TGCGCCAGCAGCCAAGATTGGGAAGGCAACTACTATGGCTACACCTTC
CASSQDWEGNYYGYTF
>-|TRBV9|TRBJ2-5|once
TGTGCCAGCAGCTCCTCGGACAGCGGGGTCTTCGGGACCCAGTACTTC
CASSSSDSGVFGTQYF
>TRBD1|TRBV27|TRBJ1-1|-
TGTGCCAGCAGTTTAGGGACAGGGGCTAACACTGAAGCTTTCTTT
CASSLGTGANTEAFF
>-|TRBV4-1|TRBJ2-5|-
TGCGCCAGCAGCCAAGATCCTCCAGGGAGTCGGGAGACCCAGTACTTC
CASSQDPPGSRETQYF
>-|TRBV28|TRBJ1-2|-
TGTGCCAGCAGCTTCGCCACCTATGGCTACACCTTC
CASSFATYGYTF
>TRBD2|TRBV28|TRBJ2-3|-
TGTGCCAGCAGTTTTATCGCGGGAGGGATATATTCAGATACGCAGTATTTT
CASSFIAGGIYSDTQYF
>-|TRBV2|TRBJ2-7|-
TGTGCCAGCGTCGAAGCCTACGAGCAGTACTTC
CASVEAYEQYF
>-|TRBV4-1|TRBJ2-1|-
TGCGCCAGCAGCCTCCTAGGGGAGCAGTTCTTC
CASSLLGEQFF
>-|TRBV5-1|TRBJ2-1|-
TGCGCCAGCAGTTCTAGGGGGGGCTCCTACAATGAGCAGTTCTTC
CASSSRGGSYNEQFF